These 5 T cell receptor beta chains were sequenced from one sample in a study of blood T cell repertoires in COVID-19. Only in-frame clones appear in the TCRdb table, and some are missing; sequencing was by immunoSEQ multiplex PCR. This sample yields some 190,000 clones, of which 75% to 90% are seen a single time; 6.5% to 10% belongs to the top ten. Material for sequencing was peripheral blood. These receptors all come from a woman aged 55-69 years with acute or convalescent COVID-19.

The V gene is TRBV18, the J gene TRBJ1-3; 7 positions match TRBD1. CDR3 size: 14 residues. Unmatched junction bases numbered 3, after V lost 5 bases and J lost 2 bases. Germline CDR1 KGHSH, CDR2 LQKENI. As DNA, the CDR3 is TGTGCCAGCTCAGCAGGGGGACCTGGAAACACCATATATTTT. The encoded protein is CASSAGGPGNTIYF.

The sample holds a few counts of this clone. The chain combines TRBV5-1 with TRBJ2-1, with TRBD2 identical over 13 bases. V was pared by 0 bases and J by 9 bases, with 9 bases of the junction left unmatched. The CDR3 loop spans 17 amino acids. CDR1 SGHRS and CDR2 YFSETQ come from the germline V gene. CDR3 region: CASSLVRLAGGLAEQFF. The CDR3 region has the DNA TGCGCCAGCAGCTTGGTTAGACTAGCGGGAGGTCTTGCTGAGCAGTTCTTC.

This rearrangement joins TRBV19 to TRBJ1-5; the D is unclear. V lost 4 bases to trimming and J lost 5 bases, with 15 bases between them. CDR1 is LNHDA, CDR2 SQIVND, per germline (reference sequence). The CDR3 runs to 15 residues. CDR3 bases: TGTGCCAGTAGTAAGAGGAGAAACTTAGATCAGCCCCAGCATTTT. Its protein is CASSKRRNLDQPQHF.

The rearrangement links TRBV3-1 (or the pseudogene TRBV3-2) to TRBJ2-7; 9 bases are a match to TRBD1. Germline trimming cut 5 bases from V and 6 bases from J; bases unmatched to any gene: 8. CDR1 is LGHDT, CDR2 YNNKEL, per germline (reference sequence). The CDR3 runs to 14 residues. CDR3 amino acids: CASSYRDRVGEQYV. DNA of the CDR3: TGTGCCAGCAGCTACAGGGACAGGGTCGGCGAGCAGTACGTC.

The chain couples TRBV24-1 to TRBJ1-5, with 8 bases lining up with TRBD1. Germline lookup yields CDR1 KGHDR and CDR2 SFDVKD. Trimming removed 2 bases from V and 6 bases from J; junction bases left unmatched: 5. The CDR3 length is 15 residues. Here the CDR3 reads CATSDSGGSVQPQHF. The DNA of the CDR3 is TGTGCCACCAGTGATTCAGGGGGCAGCGTTCAGCCCCAGCATTTT.